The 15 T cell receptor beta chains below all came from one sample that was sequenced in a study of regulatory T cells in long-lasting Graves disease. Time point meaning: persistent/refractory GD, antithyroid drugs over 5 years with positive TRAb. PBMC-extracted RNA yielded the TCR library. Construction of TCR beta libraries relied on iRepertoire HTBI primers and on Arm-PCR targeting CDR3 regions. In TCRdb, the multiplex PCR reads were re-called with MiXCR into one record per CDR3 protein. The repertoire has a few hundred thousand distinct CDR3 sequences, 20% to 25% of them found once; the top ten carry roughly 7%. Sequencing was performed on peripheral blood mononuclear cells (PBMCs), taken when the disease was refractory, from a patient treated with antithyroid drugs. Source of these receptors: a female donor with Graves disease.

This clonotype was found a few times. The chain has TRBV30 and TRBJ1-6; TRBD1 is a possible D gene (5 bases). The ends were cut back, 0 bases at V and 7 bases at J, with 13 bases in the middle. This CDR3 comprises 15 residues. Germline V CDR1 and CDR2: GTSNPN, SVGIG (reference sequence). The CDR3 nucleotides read TGTGCCTGGAGTGTTTGGGGCCCCGGGAATTCACCCCTCCACTTT. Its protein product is CAWSVWGPGNSPLHF.

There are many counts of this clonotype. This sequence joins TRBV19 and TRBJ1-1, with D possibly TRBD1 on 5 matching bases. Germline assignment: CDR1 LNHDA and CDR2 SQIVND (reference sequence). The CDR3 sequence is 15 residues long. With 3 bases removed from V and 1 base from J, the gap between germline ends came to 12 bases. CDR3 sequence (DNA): TGTGCCAGTAGTATGTTTACAGGTGCGAACACTGAAGCTTTCTTT. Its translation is CASSMFTGANTEAFF.

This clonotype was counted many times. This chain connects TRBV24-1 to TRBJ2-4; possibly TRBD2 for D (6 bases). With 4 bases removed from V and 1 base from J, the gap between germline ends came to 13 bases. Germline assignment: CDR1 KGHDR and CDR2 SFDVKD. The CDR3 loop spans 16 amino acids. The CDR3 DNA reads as TGTGCCACCAGTGAAGCTAGCGAAGCGGCCAAAAACATTCAGTACTTC. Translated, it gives CATSEASEAAKNIQYF.

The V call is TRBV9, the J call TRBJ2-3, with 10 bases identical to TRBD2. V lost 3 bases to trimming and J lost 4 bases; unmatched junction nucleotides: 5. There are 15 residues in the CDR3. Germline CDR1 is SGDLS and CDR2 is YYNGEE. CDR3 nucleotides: TGTGCCAGCAGCGAACTAGCGGGGAAGGCAGATACGCAGTATTTT. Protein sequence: CASSELAGKADTQYF.

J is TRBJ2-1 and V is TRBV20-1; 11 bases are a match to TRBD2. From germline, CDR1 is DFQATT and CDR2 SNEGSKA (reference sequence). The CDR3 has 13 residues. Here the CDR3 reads CSVLAGGLNEQFF. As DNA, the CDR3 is TGCAGCGTCCTAGCGGGAGGTTTGAATGAGCAGTTCTTC.

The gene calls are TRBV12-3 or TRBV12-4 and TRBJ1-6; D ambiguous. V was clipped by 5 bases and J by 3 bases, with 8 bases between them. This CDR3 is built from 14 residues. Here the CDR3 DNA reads TGTGCCAGCAGTGAGCCAAGCTATAATTCACCCCTCCACTTT. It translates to CASSEPSYNSPLHF.

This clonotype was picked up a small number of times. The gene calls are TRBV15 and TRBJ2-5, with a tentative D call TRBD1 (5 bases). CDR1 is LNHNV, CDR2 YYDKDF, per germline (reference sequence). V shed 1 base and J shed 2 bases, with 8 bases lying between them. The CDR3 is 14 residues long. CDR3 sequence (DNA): TGTGCCACCAGCAGAGGACAGATTCAAGAGACCCAGTACTTC. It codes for CATSRGQIQETQYF. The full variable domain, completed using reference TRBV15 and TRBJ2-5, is DAMVIQNPRYQVTQFGKPVTLSCSQTLNHNVMYWYQQKSSQAPKLLFHYYDKDFNNEADTPDNFQSRRPNTSFCFLDIRSPGLGDTAMYLCATSRGQIQETQYFGPGTRLLVL.

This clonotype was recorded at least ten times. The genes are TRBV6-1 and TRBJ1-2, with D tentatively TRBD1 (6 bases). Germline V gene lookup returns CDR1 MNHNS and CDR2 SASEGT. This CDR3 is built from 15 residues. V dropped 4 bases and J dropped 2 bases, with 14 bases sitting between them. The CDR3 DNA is TGTGCCAGCAGTGGAACCGCGGGGGGCAACTATGGCTACACCTTC. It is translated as CASSGTAGGNYGYTF.

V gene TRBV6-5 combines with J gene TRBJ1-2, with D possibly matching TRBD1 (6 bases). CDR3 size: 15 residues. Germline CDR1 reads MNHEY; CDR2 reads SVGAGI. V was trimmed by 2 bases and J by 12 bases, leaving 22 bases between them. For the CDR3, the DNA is TGTGCCAGCAGTTACGCCCAACAGGGCCTTTGGGGCCACACCTTC. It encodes CASSYAQQGLWGHTF.

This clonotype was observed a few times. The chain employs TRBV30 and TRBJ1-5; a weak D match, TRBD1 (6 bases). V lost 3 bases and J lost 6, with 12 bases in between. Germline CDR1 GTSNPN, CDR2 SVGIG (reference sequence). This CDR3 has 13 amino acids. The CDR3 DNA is TGTGCCTGGAGCCCGCAGGGGACTCAGCCCCAGCATTTT. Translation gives CAWSPQGTQPQHF.

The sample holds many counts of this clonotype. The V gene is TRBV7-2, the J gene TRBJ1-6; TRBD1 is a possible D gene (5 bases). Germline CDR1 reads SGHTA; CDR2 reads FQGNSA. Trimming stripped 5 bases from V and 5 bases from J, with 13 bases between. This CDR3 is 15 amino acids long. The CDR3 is CASSQGTPDNSPLHF. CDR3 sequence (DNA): TGTGCCAGCAGCCAAGGGACGCCAGATAATTCACCCCTCCACTTT.

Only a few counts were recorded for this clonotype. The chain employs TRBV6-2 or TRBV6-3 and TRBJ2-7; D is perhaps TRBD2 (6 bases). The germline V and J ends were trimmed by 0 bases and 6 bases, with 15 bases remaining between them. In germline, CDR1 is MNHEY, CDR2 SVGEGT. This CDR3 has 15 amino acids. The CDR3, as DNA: TGTGCCAGCAGTTACTCCGCAGGGAGGTTCGTCGAGCAGTACTTC. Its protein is CASSYSAGRFVEQYF.

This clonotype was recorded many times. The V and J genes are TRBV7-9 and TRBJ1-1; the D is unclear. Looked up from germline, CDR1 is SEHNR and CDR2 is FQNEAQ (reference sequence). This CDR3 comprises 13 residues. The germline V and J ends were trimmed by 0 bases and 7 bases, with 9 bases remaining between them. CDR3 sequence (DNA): TGTGCCAGCAGCTTAGCCGCCGAGGATGAAGCTTTCTTT. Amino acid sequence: CASSLAAEDEAFF. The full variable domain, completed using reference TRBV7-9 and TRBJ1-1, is DTGVSQNPRHKITKRGQNVTFRCDPISEHNRLYWYRQTLGQGPEFLTYFQNEAQLEKSRLLSDRFSAERPKGSFSTLEIQRTEQGDSAMYLCASSLAAEDEAFFGQGTRLTVV.

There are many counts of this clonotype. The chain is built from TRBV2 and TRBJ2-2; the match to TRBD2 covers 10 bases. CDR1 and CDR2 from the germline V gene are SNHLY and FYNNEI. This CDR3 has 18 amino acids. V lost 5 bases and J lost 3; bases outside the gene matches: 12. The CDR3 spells CASSLPGLASLDTGELFF. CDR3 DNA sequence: TGTGCCAGCAGTCTCCCGGGACTAGCGTCCTTGGACACCGGGGAGCTGTTTTTT.

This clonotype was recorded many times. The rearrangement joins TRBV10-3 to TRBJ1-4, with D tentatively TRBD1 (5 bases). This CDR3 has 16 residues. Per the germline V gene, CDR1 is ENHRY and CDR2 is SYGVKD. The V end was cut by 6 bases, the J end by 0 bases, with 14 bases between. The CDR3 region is CAIRPGPSATNEKLFF. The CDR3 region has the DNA TGTGCCATCAGACCGGGACCCTCTGCAACTAATGAAAAACTGTTTTTT.